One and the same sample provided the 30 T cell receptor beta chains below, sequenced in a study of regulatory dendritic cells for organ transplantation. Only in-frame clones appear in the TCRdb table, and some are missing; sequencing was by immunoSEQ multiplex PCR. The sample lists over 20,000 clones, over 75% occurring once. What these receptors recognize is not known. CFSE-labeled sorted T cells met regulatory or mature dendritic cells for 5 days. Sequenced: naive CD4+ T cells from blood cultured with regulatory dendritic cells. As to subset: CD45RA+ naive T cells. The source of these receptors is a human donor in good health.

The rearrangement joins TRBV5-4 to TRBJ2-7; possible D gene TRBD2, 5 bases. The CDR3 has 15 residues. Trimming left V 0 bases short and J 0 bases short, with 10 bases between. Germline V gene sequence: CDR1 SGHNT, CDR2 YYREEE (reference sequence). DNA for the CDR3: TGTGCCAGCAGCTTGGATCTGGGGAGCTCCTACGAGCAGTACTTC. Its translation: CASSLDLGSSYEQYF. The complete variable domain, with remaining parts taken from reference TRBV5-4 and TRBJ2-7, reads ETGVTQSPTHLIKTRGQQVTLRCSSQSGHNTVSWYQQALGQGPQFIFQYYREEENGRGNFPPRFSGLQFPNYSSELNVNALELDDSALYLCASSLDLGSSYEQYFGPGTRLTVT.

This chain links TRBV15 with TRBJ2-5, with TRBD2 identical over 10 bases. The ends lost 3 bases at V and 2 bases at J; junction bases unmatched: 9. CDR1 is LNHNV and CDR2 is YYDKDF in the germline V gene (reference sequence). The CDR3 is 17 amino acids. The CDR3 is CATSRDPAGGAQETQYF. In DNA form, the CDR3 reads TGTGCCACCAGCAGGGACCCAGCGGGGGGGGCACAAGAGACCCAGTACTTC.

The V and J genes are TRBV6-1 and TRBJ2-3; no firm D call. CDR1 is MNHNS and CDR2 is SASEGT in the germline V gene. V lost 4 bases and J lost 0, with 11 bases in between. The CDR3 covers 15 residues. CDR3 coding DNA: TGTGCCAGCAGTGGAAAGGTGGGGAGCACAGATACGCAGTATTTT. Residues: CASSGKVGSTDTQYF.

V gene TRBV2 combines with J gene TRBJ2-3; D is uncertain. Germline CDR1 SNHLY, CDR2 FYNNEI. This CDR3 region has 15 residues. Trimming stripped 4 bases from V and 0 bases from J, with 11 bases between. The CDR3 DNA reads TGTGCCAGCAGTGGGAACGGATTCAGCACAGATACGCAGTATTTT. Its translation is CASSGNGFSTDTQYF.

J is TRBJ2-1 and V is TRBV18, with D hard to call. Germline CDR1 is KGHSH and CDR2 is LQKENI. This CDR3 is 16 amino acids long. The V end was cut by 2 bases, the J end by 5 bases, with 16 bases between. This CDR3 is CASSPWAAGPNNEQFF. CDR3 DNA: TGTGCCAGCTCACCATGGGCCGCTGGCCCGAACAATGAGCAGTTCTTC.

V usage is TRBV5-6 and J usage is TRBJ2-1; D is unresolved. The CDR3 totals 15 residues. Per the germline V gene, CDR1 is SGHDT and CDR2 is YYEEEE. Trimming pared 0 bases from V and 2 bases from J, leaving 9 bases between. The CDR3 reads CASSLVVGPYNEQFF. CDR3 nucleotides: TGTGCCAGCAGCTTGGTAGTGGGCCCCTACAATGAGCAGTTCTTC.

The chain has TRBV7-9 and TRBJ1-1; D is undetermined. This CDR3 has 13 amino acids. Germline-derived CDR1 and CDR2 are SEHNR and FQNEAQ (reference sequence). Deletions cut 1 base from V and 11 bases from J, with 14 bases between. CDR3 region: CASSLDRRRRAFF. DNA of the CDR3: TGTGCCAGCAGCTTAGACCGTAGGAGGCGGGCTTTCTTT. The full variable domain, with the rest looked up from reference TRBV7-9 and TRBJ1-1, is DTGVSQNPRHKITKRGQNVTFRCDPISEHNRLYWYRQTLGQGPEFLTYFQNEAQLEKSRLLSDRFSAERPKGSFSTLEIQRTEQGDSAMYLCASSLDRRRRAFFGQGTRLTVV.

The CDR3 spells CASSTRTEMNTEAFF. CDR3 nucleotides: TGCGCCAGCAGCACACGGACAGAAATGAACACTGAAGCTTTCTTT. J is TRBJ1-1 and V is TRBV5-1, with D perhaps matching TRBD1 (6 bases). CDR1 is SGHRS and CDR2 is YFSETQ in the germline V gene. There are 15 residues in the CDR3. V dropped 4 bases and J dropped 0 bases, with 13 bases sitting between them.

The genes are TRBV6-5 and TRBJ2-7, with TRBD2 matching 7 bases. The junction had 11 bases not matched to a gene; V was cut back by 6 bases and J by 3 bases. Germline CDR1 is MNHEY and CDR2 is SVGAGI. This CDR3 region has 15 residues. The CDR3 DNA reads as TGTGCCAGCAGGGTTCCTGGGGGGGAGGGCTACGAGCAGTACTTC. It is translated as CASRVPGGEGYEQYF.

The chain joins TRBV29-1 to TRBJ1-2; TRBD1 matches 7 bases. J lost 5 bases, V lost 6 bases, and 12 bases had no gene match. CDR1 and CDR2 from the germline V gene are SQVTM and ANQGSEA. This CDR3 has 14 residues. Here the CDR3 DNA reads TGCAGCGTCGGACAGGACCAAACGGTATATGGCTACACCTTC. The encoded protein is CSVGQDQTVYGYTF.

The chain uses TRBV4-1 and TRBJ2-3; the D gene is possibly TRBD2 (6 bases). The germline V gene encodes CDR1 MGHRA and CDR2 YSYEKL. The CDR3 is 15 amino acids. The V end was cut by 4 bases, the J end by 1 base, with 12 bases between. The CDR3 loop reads CASSPGTVGTDTQYF. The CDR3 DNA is TGCGCCAGCAGCCCCGGGACTGTGGGCACAGATACGCAGTATTTT.

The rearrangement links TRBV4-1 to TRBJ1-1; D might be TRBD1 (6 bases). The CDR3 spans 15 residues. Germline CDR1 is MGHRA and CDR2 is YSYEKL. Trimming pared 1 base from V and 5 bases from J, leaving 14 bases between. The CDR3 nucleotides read TGCGCCAGCAGCCAAGGACACAGTAGGGGGACTGAAGCTTTCTTT. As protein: CASSQGHSRGTEAFF.

In nucleotides, the CDR3 is TGTGCCAGCAGCGGCAGCGGGAGACGGTACAATGAGCAGTTCTTC. Translation: CASSGSGRRYNEQFF. The gene calls are TRBV11-2 and TRBJ2-1; TRBD2 agrees at 8 bases. The CDR3 extends over 15 amino acids. The germline gives CDR1 SGHAT, CDR2 FQNNGV. Trimming took 5 bases from V and 4 from J; bases not matched to a gene: 7.

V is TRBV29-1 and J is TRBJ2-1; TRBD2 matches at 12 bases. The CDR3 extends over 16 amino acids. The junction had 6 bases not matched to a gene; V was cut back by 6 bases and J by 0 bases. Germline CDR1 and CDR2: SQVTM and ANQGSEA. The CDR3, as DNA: TGCAGCGTCGGACTAGCGGGATCTTCCTCCTACAATGAGCAGTTCTTC. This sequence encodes CSVGLAGSSSYNEQFF.

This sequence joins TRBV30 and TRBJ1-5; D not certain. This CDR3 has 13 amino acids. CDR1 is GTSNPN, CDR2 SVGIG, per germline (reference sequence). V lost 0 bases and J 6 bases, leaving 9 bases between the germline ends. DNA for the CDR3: TGTGCCTGGAGTGTACGTTCTCCTCAGCCCCAGCATTTT. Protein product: CAWSVRSPQPQHF.

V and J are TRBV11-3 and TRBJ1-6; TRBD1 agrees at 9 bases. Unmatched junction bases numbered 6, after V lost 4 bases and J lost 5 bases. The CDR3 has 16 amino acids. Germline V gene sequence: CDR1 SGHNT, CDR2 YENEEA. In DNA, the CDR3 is TGTGCCAGCAGCTCGGGACAGGGAGACAATAATTCACCCCTCCACTTT. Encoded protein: CASSSGQGDNNSPLHF.

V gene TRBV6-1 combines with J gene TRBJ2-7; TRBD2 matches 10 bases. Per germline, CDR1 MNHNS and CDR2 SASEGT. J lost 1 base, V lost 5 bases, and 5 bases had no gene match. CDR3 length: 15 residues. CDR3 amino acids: CASSTSSGGSYEQYF. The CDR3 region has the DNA TGTGCCAGCAGTACGTCTAGCGGGGGTTCCTACGAGCAGTACTTC.

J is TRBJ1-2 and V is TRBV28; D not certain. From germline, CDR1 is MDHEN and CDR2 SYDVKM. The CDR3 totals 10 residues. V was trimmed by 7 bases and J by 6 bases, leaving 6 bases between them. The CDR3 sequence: CASTHDGYTF. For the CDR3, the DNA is TGTGCCAGCACCCATGATGGCTACACCTTC.

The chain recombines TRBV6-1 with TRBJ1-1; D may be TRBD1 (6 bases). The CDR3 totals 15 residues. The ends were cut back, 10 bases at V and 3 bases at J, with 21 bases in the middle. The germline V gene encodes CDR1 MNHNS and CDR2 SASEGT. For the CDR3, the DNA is TGTGCCACCCGGGGAGGGGGGACTGGGGACACTGAAGCTTTCTTT. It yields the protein CATRGGGTGDTEAFF.

The CDR3 sequence is CASSFASRETQYF. The CDR3 nucleotides read TGTGCCAGCAGCTTCGCTAGTCGAGAGACCCAGTACTTC. The chain has TRBV11-3 and TRBJ2-5; D remains ambiguous. Germline loops: CDR1 SGHNT, CDR2 YENEEA. The CDR3 is 13 residues long. Trimming cost V 3 bases and J 4 bases, with 9 bases left between them.

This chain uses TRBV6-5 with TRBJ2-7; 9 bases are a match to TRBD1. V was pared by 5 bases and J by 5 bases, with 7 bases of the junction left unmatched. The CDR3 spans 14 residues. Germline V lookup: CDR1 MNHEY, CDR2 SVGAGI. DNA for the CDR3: TGTGCCAGCAGTCGAGGGGACAGGGACCACGAGCAGTACTTC. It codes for CASSRGDRDHEQYF.

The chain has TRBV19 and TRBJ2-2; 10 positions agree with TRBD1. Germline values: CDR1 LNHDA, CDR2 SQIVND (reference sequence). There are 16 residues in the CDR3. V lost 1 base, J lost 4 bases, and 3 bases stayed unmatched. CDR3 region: CASSIGGTGVTGELFF. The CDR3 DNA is TGTGCCAGTAGTATAGGGGGGACAGGGGTCACCGGGGAGCTGTTTTTT.

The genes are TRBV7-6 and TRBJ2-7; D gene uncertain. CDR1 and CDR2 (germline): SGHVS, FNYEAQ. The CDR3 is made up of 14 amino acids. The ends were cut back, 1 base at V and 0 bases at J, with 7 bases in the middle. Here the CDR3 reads CASSLGLVSYEQYF. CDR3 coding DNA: TGTGCCAGCAGCTTAGGACTTGTCTCCTACGAGCAGTACTTC.

CDR3 nucleotide sequence: TGTGCCAGCAGCCTCAACACAGGCTTGACCGGGGAGCTGTTTTTT. This sequence encodes CASSLNTGLTGELFF. V gene TRBV21-1 combines with J gene TRBJ2-2; TRBD1, as called in the table, went unchecked against the DNA. TRBV21-1 is a documented pseudogene. This CDR3 is 15 amino acids long.

CDR3 in DNA: TGCGCCAGCAGCCCCGGGGGGACGAGGGGAGATACGCAGTATTTT. As protein: CASSPGGTRGDTQYF. The chain carries TRBV4-1 and TRBJ2-3; 7 nucleotides agree with TRBD2. The length of the CDR3 is 15 residues. V lost 4 bases, J lost 5 bases, and 9 bases stayed unmatched. Germline assignment: CDR1 MGHRA and CDR2 YSYEKL.

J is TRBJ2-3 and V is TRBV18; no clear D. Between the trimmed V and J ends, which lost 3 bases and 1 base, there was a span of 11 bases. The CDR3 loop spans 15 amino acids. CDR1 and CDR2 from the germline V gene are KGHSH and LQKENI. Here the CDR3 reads CASSPDGLGTDTQYF. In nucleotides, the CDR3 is TGTGCCAGCTCACCGGACGGGTTGGGCACAGATACGCAGTATTTT.

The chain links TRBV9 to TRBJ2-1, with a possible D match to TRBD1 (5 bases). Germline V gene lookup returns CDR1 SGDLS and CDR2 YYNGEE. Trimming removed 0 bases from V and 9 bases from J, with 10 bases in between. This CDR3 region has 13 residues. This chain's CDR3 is CASSVAGFGEQFF. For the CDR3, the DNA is TGTGCCAGCAGCGTAGCAGGGTTTGGTGAGCAGTTCTTC. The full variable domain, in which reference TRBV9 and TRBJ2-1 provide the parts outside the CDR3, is DSGVTQTPKHLITATGQRVTLRCSPRSGDLSVYWYQQSLDQGLQFLIQYYNGEERAKGNILERFSAQQFPDLHSELNLSSLELGDSALYFCASSVAGFGEQFFGPGTRLTVL.

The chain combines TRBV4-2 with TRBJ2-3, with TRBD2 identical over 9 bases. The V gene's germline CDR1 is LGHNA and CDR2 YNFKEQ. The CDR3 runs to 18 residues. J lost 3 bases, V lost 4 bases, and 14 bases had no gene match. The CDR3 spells CASSRPISGSGGTDTQYF. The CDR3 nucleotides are TGTGCCAGCAGCCGCCCCATCTCCGGTAGCGGGGGAACAGATACGCAGTATTTT.

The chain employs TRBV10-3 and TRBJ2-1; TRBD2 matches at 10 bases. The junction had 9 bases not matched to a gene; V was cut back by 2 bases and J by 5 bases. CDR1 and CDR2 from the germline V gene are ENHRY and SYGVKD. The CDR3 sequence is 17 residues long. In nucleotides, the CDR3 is TGTGCCATCAGTGAGCACTCCGGGACTAGCGCAAACAATGAGCAGTTCTTC. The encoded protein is CAISEHSGTSANNEQFF.

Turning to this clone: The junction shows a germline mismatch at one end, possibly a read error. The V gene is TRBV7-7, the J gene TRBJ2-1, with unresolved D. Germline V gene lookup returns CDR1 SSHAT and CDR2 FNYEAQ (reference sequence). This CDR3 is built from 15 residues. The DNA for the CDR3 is TGTGCTAGCAGCTTAGTTTCGGCCCCCTACAATGAGCAGTTCTTC. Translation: CASSLVSAPYNEQFF. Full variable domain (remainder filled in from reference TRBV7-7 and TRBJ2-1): GAGVSQSPRYKVTKRGQDVTLRCDPISSHATLYWYQQALGQGPEFLTYFNYEAQPDKSGLPSDRFSAERPEGSISTLTIQRTEQRDSAMYRCASSLVSAPYNEQFFGPGTRLTVL.